This TCR beta chain is from a study of T cell repertoires in cytomegalovirus infection. The wider study: The authors relied on CMV epitopes, both recently identified HLA-C-restricted and well-studied HLA-B-restricted.

TCRdb re-analysed the reads in MiXCR, keeping a single row per CDR3 protein. The sample includes approximately 470,000 distinct CDR3 sequences, about 42% of them seen just once. The CDR3 has 17 amino acids. Trimming cost V 5 bases and J 2 bases; bases outside gene matches: 11. CDR1 is SGHAT, CDR2 FQNNGV, per germline. A remark on this clonotype: Its antigen is unidentified.

The receptor comes from a human donor in good health (CMV status not recorded). Some clones in this sample may be carry-over from other donors' samples. The J gene is TRBJ2-3, the V gene TRBV11-2; 9 bases line up with TRBD2. Sample: cultured PBMCs, taken from culture after CMV antigen stimulation. In nucleotides, the CDR3 is TGTGCCAGCAGCCCTAGATTAGCGGGAGTGCTCACAGATACGCAGTATTTT. Its translation is CASSPRLAGVLTDTQYF.